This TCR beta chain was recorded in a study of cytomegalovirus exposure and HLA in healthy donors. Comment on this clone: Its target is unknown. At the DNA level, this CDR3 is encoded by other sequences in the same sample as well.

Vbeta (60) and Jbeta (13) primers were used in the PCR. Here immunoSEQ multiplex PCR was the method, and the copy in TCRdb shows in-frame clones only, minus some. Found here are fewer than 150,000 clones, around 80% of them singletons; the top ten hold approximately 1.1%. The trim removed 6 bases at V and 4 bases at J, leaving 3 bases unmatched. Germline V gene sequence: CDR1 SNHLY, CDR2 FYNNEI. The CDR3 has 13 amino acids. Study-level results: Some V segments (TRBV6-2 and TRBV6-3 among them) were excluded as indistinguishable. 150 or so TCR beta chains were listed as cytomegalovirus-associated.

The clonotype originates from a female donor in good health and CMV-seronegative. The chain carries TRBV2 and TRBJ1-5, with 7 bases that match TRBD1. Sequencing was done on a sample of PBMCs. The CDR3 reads CASSRQGNQPQHF. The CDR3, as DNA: TGTGCCAGCAGCCGACAGGGTAATCAGCCCCAGCATTTT. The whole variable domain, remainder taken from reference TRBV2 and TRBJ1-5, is EPEVTQTPSHQVTQMGQEVILRCVPISNHLYFYWYRQILGQKVEFLVSFYNNEISEKSEIFDDQFSVERPDGSNFTLKIRSTKLEDSAMYFCASSRQGNQPQHFGDGTRLSIL.